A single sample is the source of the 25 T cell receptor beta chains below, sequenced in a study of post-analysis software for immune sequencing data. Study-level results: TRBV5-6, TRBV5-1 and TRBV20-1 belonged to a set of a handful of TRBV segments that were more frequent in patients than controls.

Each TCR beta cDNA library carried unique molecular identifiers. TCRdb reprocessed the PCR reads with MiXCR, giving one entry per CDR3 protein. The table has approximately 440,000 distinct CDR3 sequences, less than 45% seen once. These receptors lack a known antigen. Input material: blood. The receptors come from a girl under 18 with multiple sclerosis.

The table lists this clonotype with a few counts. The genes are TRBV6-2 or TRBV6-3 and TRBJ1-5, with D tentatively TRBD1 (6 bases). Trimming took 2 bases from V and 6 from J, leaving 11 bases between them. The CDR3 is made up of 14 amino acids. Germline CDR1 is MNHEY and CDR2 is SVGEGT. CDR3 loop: CASSYTGGGQPQHF. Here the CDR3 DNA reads TGTGCCAGCAGTTACACGGGGGGCGGTCAGCCCCAGCATTTT.

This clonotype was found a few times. In DNA, the CDR3 is TGTGCCAGCAGCTACAGGGGAGCTAATGAAAAACTGTTTTTT. Residues: CASSYRGANEKLFF. This rearrangement joins TRBV12-3 or TRBV12-4 to TRBJ1-4, with TRBD1 identical over 7 bases. Germline trimming cut 6 bases from V and 3 bases from J; bases unmatched to any gene: 4. The CDR3 is 14 residues long.

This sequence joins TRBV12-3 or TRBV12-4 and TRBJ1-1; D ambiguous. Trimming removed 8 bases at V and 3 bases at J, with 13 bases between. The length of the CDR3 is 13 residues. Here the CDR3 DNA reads TGTGCCAGCGTACATGACGGCTACACTGAAGCTTTCTTT. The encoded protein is CASVHDGYTEAFF.

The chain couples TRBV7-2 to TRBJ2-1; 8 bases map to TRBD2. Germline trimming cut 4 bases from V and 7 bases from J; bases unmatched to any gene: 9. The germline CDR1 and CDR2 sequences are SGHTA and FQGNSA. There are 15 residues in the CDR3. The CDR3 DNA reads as TGTGCCAGCAGCTCAAGAGCGGGAGTGAGGAATGAGCAGTTCTTC. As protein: CASSSRAGVRNEQFF.

The CDR3 here is CASSPMAGETYEQYF. CDR3 coding DNA: TGTGCCAGCAGCCCCATGGCGGGAGAGACCTACGAGCAGTACTTC. The chain joins TRBV7-3 to TRBJ2-7; TRBD2 matches 7 bases. Germline CDR1 is SGHTA and CDR2 is FQGTGA. V was pared by 5 bases and J by 2 bases, with 9 bases of the junction left unmatched. The length of the CDR3 is 15 residues.

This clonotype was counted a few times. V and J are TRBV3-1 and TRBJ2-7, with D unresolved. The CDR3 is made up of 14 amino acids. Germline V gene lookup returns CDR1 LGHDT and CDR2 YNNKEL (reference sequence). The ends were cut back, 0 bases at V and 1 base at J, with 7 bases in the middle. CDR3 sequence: CASSQDHSSYEQYF. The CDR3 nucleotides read TGTGCCAGCAGCCAAGATCATAGTTCCTACGAGCAGTACTTC.

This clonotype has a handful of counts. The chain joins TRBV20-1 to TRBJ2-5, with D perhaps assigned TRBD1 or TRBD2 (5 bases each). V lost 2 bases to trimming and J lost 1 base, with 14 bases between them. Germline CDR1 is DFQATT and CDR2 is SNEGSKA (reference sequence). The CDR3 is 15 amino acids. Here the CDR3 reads CSARRGDPFQETQYF. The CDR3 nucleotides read TGCAGTGCTAGACGAGGGGATCCCTTCCAAGAGACCCAGTACTTC.

The CDR3 sequence is CASSQEGYGTDTQYF. CDR3 sequence (DNA): TGCGCCAGCAGCCAAGAGGGATATGGCACAGATACGCAGTATTTT. The genes are TRBV4-1 and TRBJ2-3; D not resolved. The CDR3 spans 15 residues. Germline V lookup: CDR1 MGHRA, CDR2 YSYEKL. Trimming removed 0 bases at V and 1 base at J, with 8 bases between.

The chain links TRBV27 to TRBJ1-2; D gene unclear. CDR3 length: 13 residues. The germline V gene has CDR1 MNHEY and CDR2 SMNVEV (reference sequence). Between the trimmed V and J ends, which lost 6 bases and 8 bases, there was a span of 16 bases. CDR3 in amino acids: CASSLSGARGYTF. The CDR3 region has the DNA TGTGCCAGCAGCCTATCCGGTGCAAGGGGCTACACCTTC.

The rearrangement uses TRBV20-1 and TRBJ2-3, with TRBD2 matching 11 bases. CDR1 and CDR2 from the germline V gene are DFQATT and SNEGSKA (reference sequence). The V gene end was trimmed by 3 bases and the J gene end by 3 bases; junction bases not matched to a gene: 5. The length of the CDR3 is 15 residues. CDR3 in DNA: TGCAGTGCTAGCTCGGGACTAGCGGAAACAGATACGCAGTATTTT. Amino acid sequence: CSASSGLAETDTQYF.

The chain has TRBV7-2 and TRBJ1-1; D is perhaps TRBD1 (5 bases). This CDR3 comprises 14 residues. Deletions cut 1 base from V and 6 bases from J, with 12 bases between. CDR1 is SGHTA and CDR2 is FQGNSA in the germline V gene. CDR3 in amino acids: CASSLVLGRAEAFF. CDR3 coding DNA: TGTGCCAGCAGCTTAGTTCTGGGGCGGGCTGAAGCTTTCTTT. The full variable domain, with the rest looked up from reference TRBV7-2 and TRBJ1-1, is GAGVSQSPSNKVTEKGKDVELRCDPISGHTALYWYRQSLGQGLEFLIYFQGNSAPDKSGLPSDRFSAERTGGSVSTLTIQRTQQEDSAVYLCASSLVLGRAEAFFGQGTRLTVV.

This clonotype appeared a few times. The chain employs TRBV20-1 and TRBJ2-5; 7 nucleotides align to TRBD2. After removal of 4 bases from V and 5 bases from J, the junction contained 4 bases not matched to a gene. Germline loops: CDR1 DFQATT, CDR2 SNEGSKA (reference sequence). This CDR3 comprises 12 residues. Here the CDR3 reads CSAKRGSETQYF. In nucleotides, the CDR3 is TGCAGTGCTAAGCGCGGGAGTGAGACCCAGTACTTC.

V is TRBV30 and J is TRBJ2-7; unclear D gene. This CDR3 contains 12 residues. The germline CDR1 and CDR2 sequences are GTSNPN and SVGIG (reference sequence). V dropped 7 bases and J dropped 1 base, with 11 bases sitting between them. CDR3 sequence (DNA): TGTGCCTATAACAGAAAATCCTACGAGCAGTACTTC. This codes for CAYNRKSYEQYF.

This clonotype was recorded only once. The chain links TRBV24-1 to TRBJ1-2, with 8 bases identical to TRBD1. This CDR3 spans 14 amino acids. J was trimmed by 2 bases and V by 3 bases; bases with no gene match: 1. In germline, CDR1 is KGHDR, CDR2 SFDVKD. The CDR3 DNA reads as TGTGCCACCAGTGATCGGGACAGGAACTATGGCTACACCTTC. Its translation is CATSDRDRNYGYTF.

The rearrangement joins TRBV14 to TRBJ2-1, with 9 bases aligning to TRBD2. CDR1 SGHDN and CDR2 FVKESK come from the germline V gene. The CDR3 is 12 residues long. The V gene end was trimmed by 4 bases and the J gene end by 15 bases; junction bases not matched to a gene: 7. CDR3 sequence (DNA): TGTGCCAGCAGCCTTAGCGGGAGTCGGGGGTTCTTC. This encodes CASSLSGSRGFF. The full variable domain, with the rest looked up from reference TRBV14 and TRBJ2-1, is EAGVTQFPSHSVIEKGQTVTLRCDPISGHDNLYWYRRVMGKEIKFLLHFVKESKQDESGMPNNRFLAERTGGTYSTLKVQPAELEDSGVYFCASSLSGSRGFFGPGTRLTVL.

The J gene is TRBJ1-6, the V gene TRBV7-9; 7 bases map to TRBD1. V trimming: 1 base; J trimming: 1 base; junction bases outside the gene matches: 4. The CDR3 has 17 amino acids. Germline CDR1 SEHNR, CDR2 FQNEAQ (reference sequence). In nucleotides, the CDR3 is TGTGCCAGCAGCTTAGAGGAGGGGGCTTCCTATAATTCACCCCTCCACTTT. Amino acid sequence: CASSLEEGASYNSPLHF.

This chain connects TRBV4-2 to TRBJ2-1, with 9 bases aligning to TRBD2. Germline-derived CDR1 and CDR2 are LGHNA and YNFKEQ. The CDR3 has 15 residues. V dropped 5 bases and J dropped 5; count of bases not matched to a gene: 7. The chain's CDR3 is CASSAWREGDNEQFF. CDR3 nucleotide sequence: TGTGCCAGCAGCGCCTGGCGGGAGGGAGACAATGAGCAGTTCTTC.

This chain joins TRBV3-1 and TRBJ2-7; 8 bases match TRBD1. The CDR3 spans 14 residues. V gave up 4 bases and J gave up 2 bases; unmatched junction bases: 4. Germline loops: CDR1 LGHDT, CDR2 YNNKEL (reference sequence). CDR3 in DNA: TGTGCCAGCAGCCCCAGGGGGCACACCTACGAGCAGTACTTC. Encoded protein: CASSPRGHTYEQYF.

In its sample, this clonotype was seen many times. In nucleotides, the CDR3 is TGCAGCTTCCGGACAGGCGTTAATTCACCCCTCCACTTT. It translates to CSFRTGVNSPLHF. The rearrangement uses TRBV29-1 and TRBJ1-6, with TRBD1 identical over 7 bases. This CDR3 is 13 amino acids long. The V gene's germline CDR1 is SQVTM and CDR2 ANQGSEA. V shed 8 bases and J 6 bases; nucleotides not matched to a gene: 7.

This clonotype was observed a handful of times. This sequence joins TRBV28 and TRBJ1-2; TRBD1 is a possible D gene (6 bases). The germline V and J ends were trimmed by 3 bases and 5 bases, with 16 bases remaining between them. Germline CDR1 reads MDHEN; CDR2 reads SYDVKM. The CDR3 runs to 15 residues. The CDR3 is CASSLRTELGYGYTF. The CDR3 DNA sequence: TGTGCCAGCAGTTTGCGGACAGAATTGGGATATGGCTACACCTTC.

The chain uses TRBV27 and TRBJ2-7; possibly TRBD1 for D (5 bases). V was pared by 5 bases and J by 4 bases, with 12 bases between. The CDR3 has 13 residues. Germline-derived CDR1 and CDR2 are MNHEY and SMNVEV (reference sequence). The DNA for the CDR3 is TGTGCCAGCAGTCTGGACAAGGAATACGAGCAGTACTTC. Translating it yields CASSLDKEYEQYF.

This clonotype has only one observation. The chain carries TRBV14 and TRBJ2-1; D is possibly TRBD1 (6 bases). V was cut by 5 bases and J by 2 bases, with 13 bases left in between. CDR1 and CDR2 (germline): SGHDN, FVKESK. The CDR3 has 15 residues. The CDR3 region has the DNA TGTGCCAGCAGCTCCGGGACACCGACCTACAATGAGCAGTTCTTC. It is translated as CASSSGTPTYNEQFF.

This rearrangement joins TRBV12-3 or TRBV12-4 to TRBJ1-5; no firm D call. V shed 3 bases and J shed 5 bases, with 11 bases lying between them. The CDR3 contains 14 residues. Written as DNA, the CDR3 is TGTGCCAGCAGTTTGGGCGGAACGGATCAGCCCCAGCATTTT. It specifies CASSLGGTDQPQHF.

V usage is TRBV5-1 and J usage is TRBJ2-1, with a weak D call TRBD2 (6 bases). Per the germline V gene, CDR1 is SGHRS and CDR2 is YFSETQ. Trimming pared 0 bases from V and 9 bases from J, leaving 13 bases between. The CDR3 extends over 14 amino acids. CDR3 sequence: CASSLVGSQGEQFF. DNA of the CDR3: TGCGCCAGCAGCTTGGTCGGGAGCCAGGGTGAGCAGTTCTTC.

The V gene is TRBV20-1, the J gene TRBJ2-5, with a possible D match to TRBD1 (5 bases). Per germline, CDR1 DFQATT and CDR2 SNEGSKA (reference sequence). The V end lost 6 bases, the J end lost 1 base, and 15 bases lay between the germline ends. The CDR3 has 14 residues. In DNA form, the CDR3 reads TGCAGTGCCAATCTTTTTGGGGCCCAAGAGACCCAGTACTTC. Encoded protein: CSANLFGAQETQYF.